This T cell receptor (beta chain) was retrieved from a study of T cell responses to AZD1222 COVID-19 vaccine. Whole-study findings and limits: With dominance at 160-218 and 743-854, vaccine-associated CD4 TCRs spanned spike. Females outnumbered males among donors, who were mostly white British; clonal diversity was possibly underestimated. Seropositivity was recorded at baseline in only a handful of AZD1222 recipients. When two AZD1222 doses had been given, Spike-specific TCR breadth and depth rose.

About this clone: Its cognate antigen is unknown.

Measured with immunoSEQ multiplex PCR; TCRdb has only the in-frame clones, and not every one. The data hold fewer than 85,000 clones, with around 91% observed a single time. Looked up from germline, CDR1 is LGHDT and CDR2 is YNNKEL (reference sequence). J gave up 10 bases and V 2 bases, and 3 bases lay outside the gene matches. The CDR3 contains 13 residues. This specimen was peripheral blood, taken on day 0 of AZD1222 vaccination. The chain joins TRBV3-1 (or the pseudogene TRBV3-2) to TRBJ1-1; 11 positions match TRBD1. This TCR was recovered from an adult in good health. The CDR3 DNA reads TGTGCCAGCAGCCAAAGAGGACAGGGGGCAGCTTTCTTT. Translation: CASSQRGQGAAFF.